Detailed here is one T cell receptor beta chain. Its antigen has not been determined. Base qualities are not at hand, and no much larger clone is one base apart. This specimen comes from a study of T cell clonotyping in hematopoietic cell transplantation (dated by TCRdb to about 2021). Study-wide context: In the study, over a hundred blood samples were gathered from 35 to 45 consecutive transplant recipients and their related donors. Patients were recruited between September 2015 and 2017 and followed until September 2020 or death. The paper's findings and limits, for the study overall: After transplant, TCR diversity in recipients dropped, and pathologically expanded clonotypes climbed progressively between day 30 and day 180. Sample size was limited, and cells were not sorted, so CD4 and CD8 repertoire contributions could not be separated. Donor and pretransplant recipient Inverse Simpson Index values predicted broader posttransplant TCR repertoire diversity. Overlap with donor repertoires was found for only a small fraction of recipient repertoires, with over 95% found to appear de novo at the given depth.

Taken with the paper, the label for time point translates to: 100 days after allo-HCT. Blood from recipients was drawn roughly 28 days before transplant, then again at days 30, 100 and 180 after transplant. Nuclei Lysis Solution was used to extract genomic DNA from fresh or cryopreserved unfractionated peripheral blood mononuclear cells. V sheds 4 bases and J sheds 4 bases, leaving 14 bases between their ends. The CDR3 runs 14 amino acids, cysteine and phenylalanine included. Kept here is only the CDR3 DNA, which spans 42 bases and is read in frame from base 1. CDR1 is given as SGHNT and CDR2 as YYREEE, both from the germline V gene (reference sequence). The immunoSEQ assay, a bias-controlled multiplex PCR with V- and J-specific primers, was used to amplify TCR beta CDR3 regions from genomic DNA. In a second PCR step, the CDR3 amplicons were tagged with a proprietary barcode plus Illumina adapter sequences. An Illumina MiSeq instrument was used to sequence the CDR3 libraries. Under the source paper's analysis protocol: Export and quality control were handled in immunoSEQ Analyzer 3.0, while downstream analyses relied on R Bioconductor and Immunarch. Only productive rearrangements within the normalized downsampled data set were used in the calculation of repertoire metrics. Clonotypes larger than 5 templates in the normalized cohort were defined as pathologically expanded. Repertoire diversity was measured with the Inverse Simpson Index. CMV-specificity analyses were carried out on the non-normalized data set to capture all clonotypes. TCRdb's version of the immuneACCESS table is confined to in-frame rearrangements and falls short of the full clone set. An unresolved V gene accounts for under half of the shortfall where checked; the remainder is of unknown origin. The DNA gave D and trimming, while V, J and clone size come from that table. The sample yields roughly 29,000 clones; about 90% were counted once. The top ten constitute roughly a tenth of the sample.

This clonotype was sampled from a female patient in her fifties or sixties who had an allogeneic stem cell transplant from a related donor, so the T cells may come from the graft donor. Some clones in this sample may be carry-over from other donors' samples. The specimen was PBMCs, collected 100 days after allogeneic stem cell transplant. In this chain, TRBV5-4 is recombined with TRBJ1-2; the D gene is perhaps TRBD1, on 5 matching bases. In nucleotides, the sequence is TGTGCCAGCAGCGTGTGGGGGGGTAGCTATGGCTACACCTTC. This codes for CASSVWGGSYGYTF.